Sequencing of this T cell receptor (beta chain) was carried out in a study of T cells after yellow fever vaccination. Overall study results and limits: Post-booster repertoires contained most primary-vaccination clones again (approximately 95% CD4, roughly 91% CD8). The secondary response showed a weaker magnitude and a faster peak, day 5 versus 15.

CDR1 is WNHNN, CDR2 SYGVQD, per germline (reference sequence). The CDR3 covers 15 residues. The V end lost 4 bases, the J end lost 0 bases, and 10 bases lay between the germline ends. TCRdb re-analysed the 5' RACE reads in MiXCR, keeping a single row per CDR3 protein. This sample has 500,000 to 700,000 distinct CDR3 sequences; roughly 19% occur once, and the top ten carry about 13%. This clonotype came up a few times. Its matching antigen is unknown. Sequences were derived from PBMCs, sampled 15 days after the yellow fever booster vaccination. The genes are TRBV10-1 and TRBJ2-4, with no clear D. This receptor was obtained from a man between 25 and 39 years old who received the YFV17D yellow fever vaccine. The DNA of the CDR3 is TGCGCCAGCAGTGTATGGACCCTAGCCAAAAACATTCAGTACTTC. Translated, it gives CASSVWTLAKNIQYF.